This T cell receptor beta chain was captured by sequencing in a study of blood T cell repertoires in COVID-19. Germline V gene sequence: CDR1 GTSNPN, CDR2 SVGIG (reference sequence). The CDR3 covers 13 residues. V gave up 5 bases and J gave up 4 bases, with 9 bases separating them. The method was immunoSEQ multiplex PCR; TCRdb's version includes in-frame clones alone and lacks a portion of them. The sample yields about 140,000 clones, about four fifths seen once. The V call is TRBV30, the J call TRBJ2-6; possible D gene TRBD1, 5 bases. The sequenced sample consisted of peripheral blood. This clonotype was sampled from a human donor in a cohort sampled during active COVID-19. This CDR3 is CAWSGPGANVLTF. The DNA for the CDR3 is TGTGCCTGGTCAGGGCCAGGGGCCAACGTCCTGACTTTC.